This T cell receptor (beta chain) was captured in a study of blood T cell repertoires in COVID-19. Study details: Acute and convalescent COVID-19 samples came from the United States, Italy and Spain. T cells, B-cell-depleted T cells, or PBMCs provided the cDNA or gDNA that served as material.

Authors' processing steps: Reference gene primers were amplified, and this amplification served to estimate nucleated cell counts. Here immunoSEQ multiplex PCR was the method, and the copy in TCRdb shows in-frame clones only, minus some. D and trimming were read from the DNA, whereas the V and J calls and clone size are those reported in that table. In the table there are some 99,000 clones, 90% of which are singletons. V shed 5 bases and J 7 bases; nucleotides not matched to a gene: 4. Germline assignment: CDR1 LNHDA and CDR2 SQIVND (reference sequence). The CDR3 contains 13 residues. V gene TRBV19 combines with J gene TRBJ1-4, with 7 bases matching TRBD1. The sequence came from a human donor in a cohort sampled during active COVID-19. The sequenced material came from peripheral blood. The chain's CDR3 is CASSARGPEKLFF. CDR3 nucleotides: TGTGCCAGTAGTGCAAGGGGGCCTGAAAAACTGTTTTTT.